The 14 T cell receptor beta chains listed next were all sequenced from one sample in a study of cytomegalovirus exposure and HLA in healthy donors. It was with 60 Vbeta and 13 Jbeta primers that the PCR ran. Repertoires were generated with immunoSEQ multiplex PCR, while TCRdb's copy carries only in-frame clones and drops some. Of just over 150,000 clones listed, roughly 80% are singletons. Sequencing was done on a sample of PBMCs. The receptors here all came from a male donor in good health and CMV-seropositive.

V gene TRBV7-9 combines with J gene TRBJ2-6; D may be TRBD1 (6 bases). Trimming removed 5 bases from V and 0 bases from J, with 20 bases in between. The CDR3 is 19 amino acids. Germline V gene lookup returns CDR1 SEHNR and CDR2 FQNEAQ (reference sequence). Here the CDR3 DNA reads TGTGCCAGCAGCGTAATCAGGGGACCCGAGAGCTCTGGGGCCAACGTCCTGACTTTC. This encodes CASSVIRGPESSGANVLTF.

This chain links TRBV29-1 with TRBJ2-3, with D uncertain. Germline values: CDR1 SQVTM, CDR2 ANQGSEA. V dropped 7 bases and J dropped 1 base, with 21 bases sitting between them. The CDR3 runs to 16 residues. CDR3 nucleotides: TGCAGCGATATATCCTGGCCGGTTCGGGGCACAGATACGCAGTATTTT. Protein sequence: CSDISWPVRGTDTQYF.

The chain uses TRBV5-1 and TRBJ2-5; TRBD1 might be the D (6 bases). The CDR3 runs to 14 residues. Germline-derived CDR1 and CDR2 are SGHRS and YFSETQ. Trimming took off 4 bases at V and 5 bases at J, with 15 bases between the two ends. CDR3: CASSQGHQTETQYF. As DNA, the CDR3 is TGCGCCAGCAGCCAGGGACACCAGACGGAGACCCAGTACTTC.

J is TRBJ2-2 and V is TRBV7-3; possible D gene TRBD1, 6 bases. The CDR3 is 15 amino acids. In germline, CDR1 is SGHTA, CDR2 FQGTGA. Between the trimmed V and J ends, which lost 4 bases and 3 bases, there was a span of 12 bases. CDR3 region: CASSSRDTYTGELFF. CDR3 nucleotide sequence: TGTGCCAGCAGCTCCCGGGACACTTACACCGGGGAGCTGTTTTTT.

This chain links TRBV7-2 with TRBJ2-5; 9 nucleotides agree with TRBD1. The CDR3 is 14 residues long. The J segment lost 3 bases and the V segment lost 5 bases, leaving 4 bases of the junction unmatched. Germline V gene sequence: CDR1 SGHTA, CDR2 FQGNSA. CDR3 bases: TGTGCCAGCAGCGGGACAGGGTATGAAGAGACCCAGTACTTC. As protein: CASSGTGYEETQYF.

The chain links TRBV5-4 to TRBJ2-1, with 7 bases aligning to TRBD2. CDR3 length: 16 amino acids. CDR1 SGHNT and CDR2 YYREEE come from the germline V gene (reference sequence). J gave up 5 bases and V 0 bases, and 8 bases lay outside the gene matches. CDR3 coding DNA: TGTGCCAGCAGCTTGGGAACTAGCGCCTTACACAATGAGCAGTTCTTC. Its protein is CASSLGTSALHNEQFF. Based on the CDR3 plus reference TRBV5-4 and TRBJ2-1, the full variable domain is ETGVTQSPTHLIKTRGQQVTLRCSSQSGHNTVSWYQQALGQGPQFIFQYYREEENGRGNFPPRFSGLQFPNYSSELNVNALELDDSALYLCASSLGTSALHNEQFFGPGTRLTVL.

V gene TRBV28 combines with J gene TRBJ2-5; the D gene is possibly TRBD2 (6 bases). Near its end, the DNA agrees better with TRBJ2-7, so the J call may be wrong. CDR3 length equals 10 residues. Germline CDR1 and CDR2: MDHEN and SYDVKM. CDR3 DNA: TGTGCCAGCCGGGGGTACGAGCAGTACTTC. Translating it yields CASRGYEQYF.

This clone was picked up a small number of times. The V and J genes are TRBV9 and TRBJ2-3; 7 bases map to TRBD2. Germline CDR1 SGDLS, CDR2 YYNGEE. This CDR3 is built from 14 residues. Unmatched junction bases numbered 7, after V lost 3 bases and J lost 6 bases. CDR3 DNA sequence: TGTGCCAGCAGCGCACGTTTAGCGGGCGATACGCAGTATTTT. Translation: CASSARLAGDTQYF.

This chain uses TRBV29-1 with TRBJ2-7, with a weak D call TRBD2 (6 bases). This CDR3 has 14 residues. V was cut by 3 bases and J by 0 bases, with 12 bases left in between. Germline V gives CDR1 SQVTM, CDR2 ANQGSEA. For the CDR3, the DNA is TGCAGCGTTGACCGGGACTCAAGCTCCTACGAGCAGTACTTC. Translating it yields CSVDRDSSSYEQYF.

The rearrangement uses TRBV14 and TRBJ2-1, with a tentative D call TRBD2 (5 bases). The CDR3 spans 13 residues. Trimming shortened V by 1 base and J by 10 bases, and 11 bases separated the two germline ends. In germline, CDR1 is SGHDN, CDR2 FVKESK. Here the CDR3 reads CASSQALAGEQFF. CDR3 bases: TGTGCCAGCAGCCAAGCGCTAGCTGGCGAGCAGTTCTTC. Looking up the rest from reference TRBV14 and TRBJ2-1 gives the full variable domain: EAGVTQFPSHSVIEKGQTVTLRCDPISGHDNLYWYRRVMGKEIKFLLHFVKESKQDESGMPNNRFLAERTGGTYSTLKVQPAELEDSGVYFCASSQALAGEQFFGPGTRLTVL.

This chain joins TRBV7-8 and TRBJ1-1; D gene uncertain. The germline V gene has CDR1 SGHVS and CDR2 FQNEAQ. Deletions cut 5 bases from V and 1 base from J, with 14 bases between. The length of the CDR3 is 15 residues. The DNA of the CDR3 is TGTGCCAGCAGCCCCCTTCCCAACACGAACACTGAAGCTTTCTTT. Residues: CASSPLPNTNTEAFF. The full variable domain, with the rest looked up from reference TRBV7-8 and TRBJ1-1, is GAGVSQSPRYKVAKRGQDVALRCDPISGHVSLFWYQQALGQGPEFLTYFQNEAQLDKSGLPSDRFFAERPEGSVSTLKIQRTQQEDSAVYLCASSPLPNTNTEAFFGQGTRLTVV.

The chain is built from TRBV2 and TRBJ1-5; possible D gene TRBD1, 6 bases. Germline V gene sequence: CDR1 SNHLY, CDR2 FYNNEI. The V gene lost 6 bases and the J gene lost 3 bases, with 12 bases spanning the gap. The CDR3 sequence is 14 residues long. The CDR3 sequence: CASSEQGSNQPQHF. In nucleotides, the CDR3 is TGTGCCAGCAGCGAACAGGGATCCAATCAGCCCCAGCATTTT.

The gene calls are TRBV5-1 and TRBJ1-2; D ambiguous. CDR1 is SGHRS, CDR2 YFSETQ, per germline. V was cut by 4 bases and J by 2 bases, with 12 bases left in between. CDR3 length: 14 amino acids. CDR3 sequence reads: CASSPRAENYGYTF. CDR3 DNA sequence: TGCGCCAGCAGCCCCCGAGCTGAAAACTATGGCTACACCTTC.

This chain's CDR3 is CASSARLSSGRGGPETQYF. The DNA of the CDR3 is TGTGCCAGCAGCGCACGGCTATCTAGCGGGAGAGGGGGGCCTGAGACCCAGTACTTC. The V gene is TRBV13, the J gene TRBJ2-5; 10 nucleotides line up with TRBD2. The V and J ends lost 5 bases and 5 bases, in that order; junction bases with no gene match: 20. The CDR3 length is 19 residues. Germline V gene data show CDR1 as PRHDT and CDR2 as FYEKMQ (reference sequence).